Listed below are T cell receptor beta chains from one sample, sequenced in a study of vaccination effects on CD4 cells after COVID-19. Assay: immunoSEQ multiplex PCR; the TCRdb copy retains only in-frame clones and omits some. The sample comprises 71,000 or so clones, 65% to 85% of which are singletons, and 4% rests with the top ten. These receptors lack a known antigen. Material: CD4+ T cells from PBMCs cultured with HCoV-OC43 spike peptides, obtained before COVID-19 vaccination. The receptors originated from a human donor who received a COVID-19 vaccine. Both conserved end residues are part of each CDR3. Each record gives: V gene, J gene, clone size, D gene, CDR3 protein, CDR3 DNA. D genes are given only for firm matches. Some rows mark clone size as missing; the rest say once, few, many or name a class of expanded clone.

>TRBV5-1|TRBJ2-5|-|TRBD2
CASSRFGGGNQETQYF
TGCGCCAGCAGCCGCTTTGGGGGGGGGAACCAAGAGACCCAGTACTTC
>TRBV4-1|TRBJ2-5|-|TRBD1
CASSQPTQGKETQYF
TGCGCCAGCAGCCAACCTACACAGGGGAAAGAGACCCAGTACTTC
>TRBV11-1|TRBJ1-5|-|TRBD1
CASSFKDRSNQPQHF
TGTGCCAGCAGCTTTAAGGACAGGTCCAATCAGCCCCAGCATTTT
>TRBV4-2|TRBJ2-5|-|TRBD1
CASSQESGRTGPETQYF
TGTGCCAGCAGCCAAGAATCGGGCCGGACAGGGCCAGAGACCCAGTACTTC
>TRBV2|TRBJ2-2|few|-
CASSEAPFRNTGELFF
TGTGCCAGCAGTGAAGCCCCCTTCAGGAACACCGGGGAGCTGTTTTTT
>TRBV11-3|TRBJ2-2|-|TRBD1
CASSYTGQTLSNTGELFF
TGTGCCAGCAGCTATACGGGACAGACGCTATCGAACACCGGGGAGCTGTTTTTT
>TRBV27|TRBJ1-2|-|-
CASSLRRSSITWDGYTF
TGTGCCAGCAGTTTACGGAGGTCATCCATAACGTGGGATGGCTACACCTTC
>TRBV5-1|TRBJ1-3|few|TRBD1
CASSLAGTGAGNTIYF
TGCGCCAGCAGCTTGGCCGGGACAGGGGCTGGAAACACCATATATTTT
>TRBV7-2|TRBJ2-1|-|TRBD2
CASSLGGGHSNEQFF
TGTGCCAGCAGCTTGGGCGGGGGGCACAGCAATGAGCAGTTCTTC
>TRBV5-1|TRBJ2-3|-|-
CASSLLLGGDTDTQYF
TGCGCCAGCAGCCTCCTGTTAGGGGGTGACACAGATACGCAGTATTTT
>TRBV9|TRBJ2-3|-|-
CASSPNWGGGMTDTQYF
TGTGCCAGCAGCCCGAATTGGGGGGGCGGGATGACAGATACGCAGTATTTT